This T cell receptor (beta chain) was captured by sequencing in a study of cytomegalovirus exposure and HLA in healthy donors. Study as a whole: Of 398 genotyped donors, around 76% clustered with self-reported Caucasian donors.

J gave up 2 bases and V 5 bases, and 6 bases lay outside the gene matches. Germline CDR1 reads MNHEY; CDR2 reads SMNVEV (reference sequence). The CDR3 spans 15 residues. Each donor was nominally healthy when sampled (though unrecorded immune exposures were likely). The study ran its PCR with 60 Vbeta and 13 Jbeta primers. This table comes from immunoSEQ multiplex PCR, and its TCRdb copy is limited to in-frame clones, with some not included. In the table there are some 150,000 clones, 55% to 80% of which are singletons. The J gene is TRBJ2-7, the V gene TRBV27; TRBD2 matches at 10 bases. The specimen sequenced was PBMCs. The sequence was obtained from a woman aged 55-69 years in good health and CMV-seropositive. For the CDR3, the DNA is TGTGCCAGCAGTCCCGGGACTAGCGCAGCCTACGAGCAGTACTTC. Translation: CASSPGTSAAYEQYF.